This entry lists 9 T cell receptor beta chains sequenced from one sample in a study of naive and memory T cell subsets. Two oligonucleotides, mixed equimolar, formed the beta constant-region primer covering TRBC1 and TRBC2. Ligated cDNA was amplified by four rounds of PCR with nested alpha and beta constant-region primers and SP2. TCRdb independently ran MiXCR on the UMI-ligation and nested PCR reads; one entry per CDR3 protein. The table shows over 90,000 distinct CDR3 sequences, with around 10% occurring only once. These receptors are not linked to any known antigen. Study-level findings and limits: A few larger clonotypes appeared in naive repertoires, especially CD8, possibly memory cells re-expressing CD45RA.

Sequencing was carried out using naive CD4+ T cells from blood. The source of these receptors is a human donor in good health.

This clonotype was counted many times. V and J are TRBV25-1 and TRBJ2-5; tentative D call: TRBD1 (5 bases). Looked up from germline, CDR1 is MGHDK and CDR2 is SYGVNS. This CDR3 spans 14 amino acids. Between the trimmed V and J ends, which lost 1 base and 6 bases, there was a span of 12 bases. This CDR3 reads CASSESNRPQTQYF. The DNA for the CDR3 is TGTGCCAGCAGTGAATCTAACAGGCCGCAGACCCAGTACTTC.

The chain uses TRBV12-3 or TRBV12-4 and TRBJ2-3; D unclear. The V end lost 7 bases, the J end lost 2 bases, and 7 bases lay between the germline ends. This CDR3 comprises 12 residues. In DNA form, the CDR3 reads TGTGCCAGCACGCCGACCACAGATACGCAGTATTTT. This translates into CASTPTTDTQYF.

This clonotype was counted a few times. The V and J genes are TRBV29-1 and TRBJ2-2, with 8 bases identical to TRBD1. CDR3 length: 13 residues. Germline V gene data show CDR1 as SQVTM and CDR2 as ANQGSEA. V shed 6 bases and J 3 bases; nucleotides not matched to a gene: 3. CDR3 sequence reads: CSVGTGYTGELFF. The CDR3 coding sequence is TGCAGCGTCGGGACAGGTTACACCGGGGAGCTGTTTTTT.

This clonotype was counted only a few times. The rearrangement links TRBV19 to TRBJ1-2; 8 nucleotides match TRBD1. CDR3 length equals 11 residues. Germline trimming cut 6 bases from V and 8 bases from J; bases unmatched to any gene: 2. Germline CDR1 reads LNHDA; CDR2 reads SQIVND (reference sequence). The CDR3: CASRDRDGYTF. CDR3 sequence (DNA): TGTGCCAGTAGGGACAGGGACGGCTACACCTTC.

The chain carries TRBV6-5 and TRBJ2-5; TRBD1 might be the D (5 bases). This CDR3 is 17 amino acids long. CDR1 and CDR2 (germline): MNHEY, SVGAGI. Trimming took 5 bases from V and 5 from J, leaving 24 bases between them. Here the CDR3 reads CASSTLAGSRVMETQYF. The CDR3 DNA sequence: TGTGCCAGCAGTACCCTGGCAGGGTCCAGAGTTATGGAGACCCAGTACTTC.

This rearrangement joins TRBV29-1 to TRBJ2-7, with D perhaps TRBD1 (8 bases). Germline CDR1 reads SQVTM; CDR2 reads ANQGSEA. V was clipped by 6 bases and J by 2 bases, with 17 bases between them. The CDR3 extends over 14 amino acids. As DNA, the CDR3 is TGCAGCGTCTGGGGGGGGACAGGACCCTACGAGCAGTACTTC. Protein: CSVWGGTGPYEQYF.

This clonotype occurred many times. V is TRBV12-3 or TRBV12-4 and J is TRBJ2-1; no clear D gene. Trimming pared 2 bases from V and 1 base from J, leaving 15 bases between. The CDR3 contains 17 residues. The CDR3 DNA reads TGTGCCAGCAGTTTAAAGGGCGGAACCTCTTCCTACAATGAGCAGTTCTTC. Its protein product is CASSLKGGTSSYNEQFF.

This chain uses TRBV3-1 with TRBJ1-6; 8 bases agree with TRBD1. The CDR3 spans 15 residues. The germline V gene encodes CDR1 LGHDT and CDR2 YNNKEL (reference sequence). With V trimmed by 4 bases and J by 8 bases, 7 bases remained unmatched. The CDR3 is CASSPAGRGHSPLHF. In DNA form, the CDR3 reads TGTGCCAGCAGCCCCGCGGGCAGGGGGCATTCACCCCTCCACTTT.

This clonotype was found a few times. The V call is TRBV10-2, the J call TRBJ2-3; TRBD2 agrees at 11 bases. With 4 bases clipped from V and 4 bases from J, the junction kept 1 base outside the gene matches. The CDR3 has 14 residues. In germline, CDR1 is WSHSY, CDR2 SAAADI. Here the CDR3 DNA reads TGCGCCAGCAGTGTAGCGGGAGGGCCAGATACGCAGTATTTT. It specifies CASSVAGGPDTQYF.